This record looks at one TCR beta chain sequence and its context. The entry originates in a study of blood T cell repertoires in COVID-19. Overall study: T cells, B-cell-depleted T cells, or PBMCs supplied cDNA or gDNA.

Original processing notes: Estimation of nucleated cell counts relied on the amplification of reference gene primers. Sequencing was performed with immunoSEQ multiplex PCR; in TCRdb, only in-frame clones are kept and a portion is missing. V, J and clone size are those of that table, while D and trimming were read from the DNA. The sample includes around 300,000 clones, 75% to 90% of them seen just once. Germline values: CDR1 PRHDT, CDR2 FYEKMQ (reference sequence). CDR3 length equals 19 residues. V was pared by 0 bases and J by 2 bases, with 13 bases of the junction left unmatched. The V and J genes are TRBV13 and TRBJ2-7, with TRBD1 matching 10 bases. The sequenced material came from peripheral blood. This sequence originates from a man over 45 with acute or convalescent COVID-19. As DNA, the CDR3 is TGTGCCAGCAGCTTAGGGAGATCGAGAAGGACAGGGGGTCCCTACGAGCAGTACTTC. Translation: CASSLGRSRRTGGPYEQYF.